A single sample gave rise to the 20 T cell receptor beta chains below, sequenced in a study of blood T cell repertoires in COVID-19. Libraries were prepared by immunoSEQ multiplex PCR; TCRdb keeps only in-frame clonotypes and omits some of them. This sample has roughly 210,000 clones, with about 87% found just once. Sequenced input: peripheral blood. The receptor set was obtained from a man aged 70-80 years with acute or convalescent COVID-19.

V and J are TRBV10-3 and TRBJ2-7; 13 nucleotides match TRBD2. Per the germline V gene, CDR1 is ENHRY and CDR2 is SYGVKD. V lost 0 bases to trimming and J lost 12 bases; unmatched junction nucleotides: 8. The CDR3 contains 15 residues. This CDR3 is CAISESLTSGRHLYF. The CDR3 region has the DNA TGTGCCATCAGTGAGTCTTTGACTAGCGGGAGGCATTTGTACTTC.

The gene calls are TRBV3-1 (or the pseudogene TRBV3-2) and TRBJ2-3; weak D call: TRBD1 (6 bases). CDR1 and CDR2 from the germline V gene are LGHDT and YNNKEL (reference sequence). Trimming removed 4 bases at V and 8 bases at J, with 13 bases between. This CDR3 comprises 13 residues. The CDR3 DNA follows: TGTGCCAGCAGCCCGGACTTGGGGGCTACGCAGTATTTT. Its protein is CASSPDLGATQYF.

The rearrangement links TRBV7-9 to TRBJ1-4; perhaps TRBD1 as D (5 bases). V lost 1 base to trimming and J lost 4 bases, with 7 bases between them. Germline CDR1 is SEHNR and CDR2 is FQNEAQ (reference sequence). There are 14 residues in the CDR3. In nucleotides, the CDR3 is TGTGCCAGCAGCTTAGGACAGATTAATGAAAAACTGTTTTTT. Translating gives CASSLGQINEKLFF.

DNA of the CDR3: TGTGCCAGCAGCGCGGGACTAGCGGGCTTTTACACAGATACGCAGTATTTT. This encodes CASSAGLAGFYTDTQYF. V usage is TRBV9 and J usage is TRBJ2-3; 12 positions agree with TRBD2. V lost 3 bases to trimming and J lost 2 bases; unmatched junction nucleotides: 7. Germline CDR1 and CDR2: SGDLS and YYNGEE. There are 17 residues in the CDR3.

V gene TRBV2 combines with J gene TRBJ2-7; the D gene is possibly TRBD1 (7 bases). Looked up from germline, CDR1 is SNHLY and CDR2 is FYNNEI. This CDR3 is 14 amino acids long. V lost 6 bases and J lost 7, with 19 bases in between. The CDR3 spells CASSPDRRAREQYF. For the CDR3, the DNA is TGTGCCAGCAGCCCGGACAGGAGGGCTCGTGAGCAGTACTTC.

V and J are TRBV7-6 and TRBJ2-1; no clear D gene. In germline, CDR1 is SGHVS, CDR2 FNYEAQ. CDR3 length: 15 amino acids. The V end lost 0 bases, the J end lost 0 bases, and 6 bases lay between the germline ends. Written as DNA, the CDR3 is TGTGCCAGCAGCTTAGCGGAGAGCTCCTACAATGAGCAGTTCTTC. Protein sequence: CASSLAESSYNEQFF.

The CDR3 nucleotides are TGTGCCAGCAGCTTAGAGGCGGGTCGTAATTCACCCCTCCACTTT. Translating gives CASSLEAGRNSPLHF. This chain uses TRBV7-8 with TRBJ1-6; D is ambiguous. The V gene's germline CDR1 is SGHVS and CDR2 FQNEAQ. The CDR3 runs 15 residues. V lost 1 base, J lost 6 bases, and 10 bases lay in between.

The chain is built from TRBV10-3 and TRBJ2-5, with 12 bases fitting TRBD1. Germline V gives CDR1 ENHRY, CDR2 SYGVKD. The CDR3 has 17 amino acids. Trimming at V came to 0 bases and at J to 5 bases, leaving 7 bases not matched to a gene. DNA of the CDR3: TGTGCCATCAGTGAGTCGGTGGGGACAGGGGGCCGGGAGACCCAGTACTTC. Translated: CAISESVGTGGRETQYF.

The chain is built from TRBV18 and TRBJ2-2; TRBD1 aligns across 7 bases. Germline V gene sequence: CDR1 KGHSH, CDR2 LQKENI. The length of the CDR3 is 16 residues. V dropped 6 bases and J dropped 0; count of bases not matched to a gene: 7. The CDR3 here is CASSLQGSANTGELFF. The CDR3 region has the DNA TGTGCCAGCTCCCTACAGGGGTCCGCGAACACCGGGGAGCTGTTTTTT. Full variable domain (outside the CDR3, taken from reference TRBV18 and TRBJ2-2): NAGVMQNPRHLVRRRGQEARLRCSPMKGHSHVYWYRQLPEEGLKFMVYLQKENIIDESGMPKERFSAEFPKEGPSILRIQQVVRGDSAAYFCASSLQGSANTGELFFGEGSRLTVL.

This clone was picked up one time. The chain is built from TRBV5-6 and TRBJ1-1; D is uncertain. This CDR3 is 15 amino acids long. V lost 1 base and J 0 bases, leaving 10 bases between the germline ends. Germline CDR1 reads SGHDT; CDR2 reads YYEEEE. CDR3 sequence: CASSLSPGVNTEAFF. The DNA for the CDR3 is TGTGCCAGCAGCTTGTCGCCCGGGGTGAACACTGAAGCTTTCTTT.

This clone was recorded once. Here the CDR3 DNA reads TGTGCCAGCAGTCTCCGCGAGACAGGGGTCGAAAAACTGTTTTTT. This encodes CASSLRETGVEKLFF. The rearrangement uses TRBV3-1 (or the pseudogene TRBV3-2) and TRBJ1-4; TRBD1 matches 8 bases. Trimming removed 6 bases from V and 8 bases from J; junction bases left unmatched: 11. The CDR3 runs 15 residues. Germline loops: CDR1 LGHDT, CDR2 YNNKEL (reference sequence).

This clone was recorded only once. CDR3 region: CASSPYGQDNSPLHF. DNA for the CDR3: TGTGCCAGCAGCCCGTATGGACAGGATAATTCACCCCTCCACTTT. V and J are TRBV3-1 (or the pseudogene TRBV3-2) and TRBJ1-6; 7 bases match TRBD1. Germline trimming cut 4 bases from V and 5 bases from J; bases unmatched to any gene: 5. The CDR3 extends over 15 amino acids. Germline CDR1 and CDR2: LGHDT and YNNKEL (reference sequence).

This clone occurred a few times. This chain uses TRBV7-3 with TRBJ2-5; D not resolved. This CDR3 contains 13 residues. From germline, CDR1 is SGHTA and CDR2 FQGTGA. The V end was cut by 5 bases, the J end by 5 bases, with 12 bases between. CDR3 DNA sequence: TGTGCCAGCAGCACAGAGCATGGGGAGACCCAGTACTTC. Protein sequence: CASSTEHGETQYF.

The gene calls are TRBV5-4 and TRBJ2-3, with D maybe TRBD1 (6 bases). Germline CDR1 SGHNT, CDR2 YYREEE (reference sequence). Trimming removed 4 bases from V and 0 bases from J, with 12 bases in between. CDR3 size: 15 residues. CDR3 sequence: CASSPWDKSTDTQYF. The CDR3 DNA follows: TGTGCCAGCAGCCCCTGGGACAAGAGCACAGATACGCAGTATTTT.

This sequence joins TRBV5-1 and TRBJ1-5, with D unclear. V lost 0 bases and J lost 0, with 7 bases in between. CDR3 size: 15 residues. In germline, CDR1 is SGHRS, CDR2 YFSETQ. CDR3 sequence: CASSLDSPSNQPQHF. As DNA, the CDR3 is TGCGCCAGCAGCTTGGACAGCCCTAGCAATCAGCCCCAGCATTTT.

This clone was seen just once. The CDR3 is CACRDRNYNEQFF. CDR3 DNA sequence: TGTGCCTGCCGGGACAGAAACTACAATGAGCAGTTCTTC. V usage is TRBV30 and J usage is TRBJ2-1; 7 bases fit TRBD1. Germline V gene sequence: CDR1 GTSNPN, CDR2 SVGIG (reference sequence). The CDR3 sequence is 13 residues long. Losses at the gene ends were 6 bases for V and 3 bases for J; bases not matched to a gene: 5.

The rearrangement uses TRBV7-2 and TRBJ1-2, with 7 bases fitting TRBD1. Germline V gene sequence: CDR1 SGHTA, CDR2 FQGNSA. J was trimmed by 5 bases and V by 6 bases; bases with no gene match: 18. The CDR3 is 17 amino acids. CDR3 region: CASRLQGTPWGVYGYTF. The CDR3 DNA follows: TGTGCCAGCAGACTACAGGGGACTCCGTGGGGTGTTTATGGCTACACCTTC.

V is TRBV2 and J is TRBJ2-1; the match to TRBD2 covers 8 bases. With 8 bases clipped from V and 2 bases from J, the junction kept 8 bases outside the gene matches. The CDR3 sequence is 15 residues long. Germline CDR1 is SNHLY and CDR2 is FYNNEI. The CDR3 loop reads CASVGSGGPYNEQFF. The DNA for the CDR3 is TGTGCCAGCGTGGGGAGCGGGGGCCCCTACAATGAGCAGTTCTTC.

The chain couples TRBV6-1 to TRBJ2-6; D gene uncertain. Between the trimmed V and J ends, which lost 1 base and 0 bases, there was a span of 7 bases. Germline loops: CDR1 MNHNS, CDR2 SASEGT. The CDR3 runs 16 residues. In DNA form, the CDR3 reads TGTGCCAGCAGTGAAGGGCGGTTCTCTGGGGCCAACGTCCTGACTTTC. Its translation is CASSEGRFSGANVLTF.

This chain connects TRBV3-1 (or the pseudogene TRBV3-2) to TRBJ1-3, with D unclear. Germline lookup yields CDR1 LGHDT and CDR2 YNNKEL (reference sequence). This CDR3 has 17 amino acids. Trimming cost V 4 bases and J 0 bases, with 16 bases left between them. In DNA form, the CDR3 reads TGTGCCAGCAGCCCCGCCATTTGGAGAACCTCTGGAAACACCATATATTTT. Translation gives CASSPAIWRTSGNTIYF.